The entry that follows covers one T cell receptor beta chain sequence. Its antigen is not known. Method: immunoSEQ multiplex PCR; TCRdb's copy keeps in-frame clones and lacks some. The sample yields nearly 70,000 clones, around 80% seen once. Germline values: CDR1 MNHEY, CDR2 SMNVEV (reference sequence). This CDR3 spans 19 amino acids. V lost 5 bases to trimming and J lost 0 bases; unmatched junction nucleotides: 13. These data belong to a study of early stage breast cancer tumors. Study in general: Around 10-fold was the mean read coverage per sample.

Points from the study as a whole: Blood repertoires resembled normal breast more than tumor.

Sequenced sample: blood. The source is a person aged 40 to 50 with breast cancer. V usage is TRBV27 and J usage is TRBJ2-6, with 7 bases aligning to TRBD2. The CDR3 is CASSLGLAEPFSGANVLTF. The CDR3 DNA follows: TGTGCCAGCAGTCTGGGGCTAGCGGAACCTTTCTCTGGGGCCAACGTCCTGACTTTC. Drawing the rest from reference TRBV27 and TRBJ2-6, the complete variable domain is EAQVTQNPRYLITVTGKKLTVTCSQNMNHEYMSWYRQDPGLGLRQIYYSMNVEVTDKGDVPEGYKVSRKEKRNFPLILESPSPNQTSLYFCASSLGLAEPFSGANVLTFGAGSRLTVL.